This T cell receptor beta chain was retrieved from a study of T-cell memory formation after mild COVID-19. TCRdb used MiXCR to reprocess the 5' RACE reads, holding one entry per CDR3 protein. Of roughly 100,000 distinct CDR3 sequences listed, over 12% are singletons. This clonotype was observed a handful of times. Its antigen is not known. Trimming took 7 bases from V and 4 from J, leaving 11 bases between them. The CDR3 loop spans 13 amino acids. Germline CDR1 reads ENHRY; CDR2 reads SYGVKD. Study conclusions and caveats: The main location of contracting CD4+ clones was CM and EM, and that of contracting CD8+ clones was EMRA. Clones contracting across day 15 to 85 had a balanced CD4/CD8 profile; later expanding clones leaned CD4+.

This sequence joins TRBV10-3 and TRBJ2-1; no reliable D call. The sample was PBMCs or a T cell subset sorted from them (not recorded which). The source is a man aged 18 to 35 who had mild COVID-19 (a few samples of this study predate the infection). Cell type and time point are not known. CDR3 in DNA: TGTGCCATCACCTCCTCGACGTACAATGAGCAGTTCTTC. Translated: CAITSSTYNEQFF.